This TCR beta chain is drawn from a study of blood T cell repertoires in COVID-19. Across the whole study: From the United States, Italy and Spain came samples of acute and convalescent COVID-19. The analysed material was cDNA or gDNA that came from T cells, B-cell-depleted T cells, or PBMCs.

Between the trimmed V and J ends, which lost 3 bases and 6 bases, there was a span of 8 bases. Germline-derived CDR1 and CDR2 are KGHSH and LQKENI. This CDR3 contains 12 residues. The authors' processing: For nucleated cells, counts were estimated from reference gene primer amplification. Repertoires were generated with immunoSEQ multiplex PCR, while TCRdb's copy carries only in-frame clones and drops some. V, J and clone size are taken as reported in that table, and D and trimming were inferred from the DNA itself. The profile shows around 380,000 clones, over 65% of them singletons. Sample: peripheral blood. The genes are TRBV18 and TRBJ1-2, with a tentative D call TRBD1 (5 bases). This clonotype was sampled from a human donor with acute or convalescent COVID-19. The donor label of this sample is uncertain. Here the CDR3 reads CASSPDRNGYTF. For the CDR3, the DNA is TGTGCCAGCTCACCCGACAGAAATGGCTACACCTTC.